These 30 T cell receptor beta chains were sequenced from one sample in a study of T cell repertoires in cytomegalovirus infection. For these receptors, no antigen is known. Each CDR3 protein gets one entry after TCRdb re-called the reads with MiXCR. The repertoire consists of approximately 910,000 distinct CDR3 sequences, with roughly a third occurring once and the leading ten covering roughly an eighth. The input for sequencing was cultured CD8+ T cells from PBMCs, taken from culture after CMV antigen stimulation. These receptors were obtained from a human donor in good health (CMV status not recorded). Some clones in this sample may be carry-over from other donors' samples.

This clonotype showed up just a few times. V and J are TRBV12-3 or TRBV12-4 and TRBJ2-6; 7 bases match TRBD1. V trimming: 8 bases; J trimming: 4 bases; junction bases outside the gene matches: 14. This CDR3 spans 17 amino acids. For the CDR3, the DNA is TGTGCCAGCCGACAGGGATCGGTCCGTTCGGGGGCCAACGTCCTGACTTTC. It encodes CASRQGSVRSGANVLTF.

This clonotype was observed many times. The chain couples TRBV7-9 to TRBJ1-2, with D unclear. CDR1 and CDR2 (germline): SEHNR, FQNEAQ (reference sequence). The V end lost 6 bases, the J end lost 2 bases, and 7 bases lay between the germline ends. The CDR3 covers 12 residues. The CDR3 loop is CASSAGNYGYTF. The CDR3 DNA follows: TGTGCCAGCAGTGCGGGAAACTATGGCTACACCTTC. The variable domain in full, completed from reference TRBV7-9 and TRBJ1-2, reads DTGVSQNPRHKITKRGQNVTFRCDPISEHNRLYWYRQTLGQGPEFLTYFQNEAQLEKSRLLSDRFSAERPKGSFSTLEIQRTEQGDSAMYLCASSAGNYGYTFGSGTRLTVV.

This clonotype occurred a few times. This chain uses TRBV7-9 with TRBJ1-1, with TRBD1 matching over 7 bases. This CDR3 is built from 12 residues. V lost 8 bases and J lost 0; bases outside the gene matches: 0. The V gene's germline CDR1 is SEHNR and CDR2 FQNEAQ (reference sequence). CDR3 region: CASGQVNTEAFF. The CDR3 DNA sequence: TGTGCCAGCGGACAGGTGAACACTGAAGCTTTCTTT.

This clonotype has a count of ten or more. This sequence joins TRBV7-8 and TRBJ2-6, with TRBD1 identical over 10 bases. CDR1 is SGHVS and CDR2 is FQNEAQ in the germline V gene. V shed 4 bases and J 4 bases; nucleotides not matched to a gene: 7. The CDR3 runs to 17 residues. The DNA of the CDR3 is TGTGCCAGCAGCTCCGGGACAGGGGAGACCGGGGCCAACGTCCTGACTTTC. Translating it yields CASSSGTGETGANVLTF.

The gene calls are TRBV15 and TRBJ2-5; no definite D call. There are 17 residues in the CDR3. Germline CDR1 is LNHNV and CDR2 is YYDKDF (reference sequence). The V end lost 2 bases, the J end lost 2 bases, and 18 bases lay between the germline ends. The CDR3 spells CATSRSVTLHGQETQYF. CDR3 nucleotide sequence: TGTGCCACCAGCAGATCGGTGACCCTACACGGGCAAGAGACCCAGTACTTC.

The table lists this clonotype with a few counts. V and J are TRBV27 and TRBJ2-7; TRBD2 agrees at 13 bases. CDR1 MNHEY and CDR2 SMNVEV come from the germline V gene (reference sequence). The CDR3 is made up of 14 amino acids. The J segment lost 7 bases and the V segment lost 5 bases, leaving 5 bases of the junction unmatched. The CDR3 DNA is TGTGCCAGCAGTGCCGGACTAGCGGGGGCTGAGCAGTACGTC. It yields the protein CASSAGLAGAEQYV.

Only a few counts were recorded for this clonotype. Mismatch with germline at one junction end may stem from a read error. The chain joins TRBV2 to TRBJ2-1; D gene unclear. There are 12 residues in the CDR3. Germline values: CDR1 SNHLY, CDR2 FYNNEI. The CDR3: CASSEAPDGWDF. CDR3 DNA sequence: TGTGCCAGCAGTGAAGCGCCCGACGGGTGGGACTTC.

V gene TRBV20-1 combines with J gene TRBJ1-1; D is uncertain. CDR3 size: 9 residues. Per the germline V gene, CDR1 is DFQATT and CDR2 is SNEGSKA (reference sequence). Trimming took 5 bases from V and 10 from J, leaving 8 bases between them. The CDR3 reads CSAPLTAFF. The DNA for the CDR3 is TGCAGTGCTCCATTAACAGCTTTCTTT.

To note about this clonotype: A single base separates this from a much larger clone, so it may be a read error. V usage is TRBV6-6 and J usage is TRBJ2-3, with TRBD2 matching 13 bases. V shed 6 bases, J shed 1 base, and the junction held 4 bases outside the gene matches. The CDR3 has 16 residues. CDR1 is MNHNY and CDR2 is SVGAGI in the germline V gene (reference sequence). In DNA, the CDR3 is TGTGCCAGCAGCCACGGACTAGCGGGGGGCACAGATACGCAGTATTTT. Translated: CASSHGLAGGTDTQYF.

There are many counts of this clonotype. This chain links TRBV7-2 with TRBJ2-1, with TRBD2 identical over 8 bases. There are 15 residues in the CDR3. The J segment lost 0 bases and the V segment lost 5 bases, leaving 3 bases of the junction unmatched. Per the germline V gene, CDR1 is SGHTA and CDR2 is FQGNSA. The CDR3 DNA follows: TGTGCCAGCAGCACAAGCGGGAGCTCCTACAATGAGCAGTTCTTC. It encodes CASSTSGSSYNEQFF.

The V call is TRBV7-6, the J call TRBJ1-2, with D tentatively TRBD1 (5 bases). CDR1 and CDR2 (germline): SGHVS, FNYEAQ. V lost 2 bases to trimming and J lost 6 bases, with 16 bases between them. This CDR3 is built from 15 residues. The CDR3 spells CASSLPGGGADGYTF. The CDR3 DNA reads as TGTGCCAGCAGCTTACCCGGAGGCGGGGCGGATGGCTACACCTTC.

This chain connects TRBV9 to TRBJ2-1, with D perhaps TRBD2 (5 bases). Trimming pared 5 bases from V and 0 bases from J, leaving 12 bases between. The CDR3 runs to 15 residues. Germline loops: CDR1 SGDLS, CDR2 YYNGEE. CDR3 coding DNA: TGTGCCAGCAGTGGCAGTGGGAGCTCCTACAATGAGCAGTTCTTC. Translating it yields CASSGSGSSYNEQFF.

This chain joins TRBV5-4 and TRBJ2-2; 7 nucleotides agree with TRBD1. Germline assignment: CDR1 SGHNT and CDR2 YYREEE (reference sequence). J was trimmed by 1 base and V by 4 bases; bases with no gene match: 4. This CDR3 has 15 amino acids. The CDR3 spells CASSRGQENTGELFF. CDR3 nucleotides: TGTGCCAGCAGCAGAGGACAGGAGAACACCGGGGAGCTGTTTTTT.

This chain uses TRBV2 with TRBJ1-2; no clear D. Per the germline V gene, CDR1 is SNHLY and CDR2 is FYNNEI. CDR3 size: 10 residues. V was clipped by 7 bases and J by 13 bases, with 13 bases between them. This CDR3 reads CASTRSRVTF. As DNA, the CDR3 is TGTGCCAGCACCCGATCCCGGGTCACCTTC.

The chain is built from TRBV20-1 and TRBJ2-1; 8 bases fit TRBD2. The germline V gene has CDR1 DFQATT and CDR2 SNEGSKA (reference sequence). J was trimmed by 2 bases and V by 3 bases; bases with no gene match: 12. This CDR3 has 17 amino acids. Written as DNA, the CDR3 is TGCAGTGCTAGGGATGGCGGGGGGATTTCCCCCTACAATGAGCAGTTCTTC. It is translated as CSARDGGGISPYNEQFF.

This clonotype was counted between two and nine times. The chain links TRBV6-6 to TRBJ2-1; unclear D gene. Germline V lookup: CDR1 MNHNY, CDR2 SVGAGI (reference sequence). The V gene lost 0 bases and the J gene lost 10 bases, with 10 bases spanning the gap. There are 13 residues in the CDR3. The CDR3 DNA is TGTGCCAGCAGTTACTCATGGGTTGTGGAGCAGTTCTTC. It yields the protein CASSYSWVVEQFF.

The rearrangement joins TRBV18 to TRBJ1-5; D possibly corresponds to TRBD1 (5 bases). CDR1 and CDR2 from the germline V gene are KGHSH and LQKENI. The CDR3 is 15 amino acids. Trimming took off 3 bases at V and 2 bases at J, with 11 bases between the two ends. CDR3 sequence: CASSPQGGGNQPQHF. The DNA of the CDR3 is TGTGCCAGCTCACCTCAGGGAGGCGGCAATCAGCCCCAGCATTTT.

The table lists this clonotype with a few counts. The chain uses TRBV19 and TRBJ1-1; D gene unclear. This CDR3 has 17 amino acids. Germline CDR1 LNHDA, CDR2 SQIVND (reference sequence). V gave up 7 bases and J gave up 0 bases, with 21 bases separating them. CDR3 amino acids: CASNPFLQHGMNTEAFF. In DNA, the CDR3 is TGTGCCAGTAATCCATTCCTCCAGCACGGAATGAACACTGAAGCTTTCTTT.

Points on this clonotype: Being one base from a much bigger clone, this may be a read error. This rearrangement joins TRBV6-1 to TRBJ1-1; a weak D match, TRBD1 (6 bases). CDR3 size: 14 residues. Per germline, CDR1 MNHNS and CDR2 SASEGT. The CDR3 loop reads CASNEVGGHGEAFF. CDR3 sequence (DNA): TGTGCCAGCAATGAAGTTGGGGGGCACGGTGAAGCTTTCTTT.

This clonotype appeared many times. The chain couples TRBV7-2 to TRBJ1-2, with TRBD1 matching over 7 bases. Per the germline V gene, CDR1 is SGHTA and CDR2 is FQGNSA. Losses at the gene ends were 3 bases for V and 2 bases for J; bases not matched to a gene: 6. This CDR3 contains 15 residues. In DNA form, the CDR3 reads TGTGCCAGCAGCTTCCGGGACAGCGAAAACTATGGCTACACCTTC. The encoded protein is CASSFRDSENYGYTF.

There are a few counts of this clonotype. V gene TRBV11-2 combines with J gene TRBJ2-2; D unclear. The CDR3 is 15 amino acids. Germline V gives CDR1 SGHAT, CDR2 FQNNGV. Trimming took 2 bases from V and 0 from J, leaving 7 bases between them. CDR3 in amino acids: CASSLFDSNTGELFF. DNA for the CDR3: TGTGCCAGCAGCTTATTCGACTCGAACACCGGGGAGCTGTTTTTT. The complete variable domain, with remaining parts taken from reference TRBV11-2 and TRBJ2-2, reads EAGVAQSPRYKIIEKRQSVAFWCNPISGHATLYWYQQILGQGPKLLIQFQNNGVVDDSQLPKDRFSAERLKGVDSTLKIQPAKLEDSAVYLCASSLFDSNTGELFFGEGSRLTVL.

The gene calls are TRBV2 and TRBJ2-1; TRBD1 is a possible D gene (6 bases). Germline CDR1 is SNHLY and CDR2 is FYNNEI. Trimming took off 4 bases at V and 0 bases at J, with 16 bases between the two ends. The CDR3 is 17 residues long. CDR3 residues: CASSATKQGSSYNEQFF. As DNA, the CDR3 is TGTGCCAGCAGTGCAACGAAACAGGGAAGCTCCTACAATGAGCAGTTCTTC.

This clonotype was observed a handful of times. The gene calls are TRBV19 and TRBJ1-6; D unresolved. Germline V lookup: CDR1 LNHDA, CDR2 SQIVND (reference sequence). With 0 bases removed from V and 6 bases from J, the gap between germline ends came to 3 bases. This CDR3 has 13 amino acids. The CDR3 DNA follows: TGTGCCAGTAGTATAGACGGTAATTCACCCCTCCACTTT. This codes for CASSIDGNSPLHF.

This chain joins TRBV5-4 and TRBJ1-5; D unresolved. This CDR3 spans 19 amino acids. Trimming took 4 bases from V and 0 from J, leaving 23 bases between them. Germline assignment: CDR1 SGHNT and CDR2 YYREEE (reference sequence). This chain's CDR3 is CASSLGQLCRNYSNQPQHF. The CDR3 coding sequence is TGTGCCAGCAGCCTGGGCCAACTTTGTCGGAATTATAGCAATCAGCCCCAGCATTTT.

This clonotype has more than one count but fewer than ten. The chain is built from TRBV28 and TRBJ1-1; D ambiguous. This CDR3 spans 15 amino acids. Trimming stripped 4 bases from V and 4 bases from J, with 16 bases between. Germline CDR1 is MDHEN and CDR2 is SYDVKM. The CDR3 loop is CASSWGGVSVTEAFF. The DNA for the CDR3 is TGTGCCAGCAGTTGGGGTGGGGTTTCGGTCACTGAAGCTTTCTTT.

This clonotype was observed a handful of times. The DNA for the CDR3 is TGTGCCAGCAGCTCTCGGACAGGCCACAATGAGCAGTTCTTC. It codes for CASSSRTGHNEQFF. This chain connects TRBV7-6 to TRBJ2-1, with 7 bases that match TRBD1. Germline CDR1 is SGHVS and CDR2 is FNYEAQ. This CDR3 spans 14 amino acids. Trimming removed 4 bases from V and 5 bases from J; junction bases left unmatched: 5.

The count of this clonotype is one. The chain couples TRBV7-3 to TRBJ2-7, with a possible D match to TRBD2 (5 bases). The CDR3 is 14 amino acids. V was cut by 4 bases and J by 7 bases, with 17 bases left in between. The germline gives CDR1 SGHTA, CDR2 FQGTGA. The DNA of the CDR3 is TGTGCCAGCAGCTCCCCGGCATCGACGGGGGAGCAGTACTTC. Protein sequence: CASSSPASTGEQYF.

This clonotype has ten or more counts. CDR3 region: CASSRSGASSYNEQFF. In DNA, the CDR3 is TGTGCCAGCAGTCGGTCGGGGGCGAGCTCCTACAATGAGCAGTTCTTC. The rearrangement joins TRBV12-3 or TRBV12-4 to TRBJ2-1; D might be TRBD1 or TRBD2, each matching 6 bases. CDR3 length: 16 amino acids. V was shortened by 5 bases and J by 0 bases, with 14 bases between the two germline ends.

With respect to this clonotype: Without the conserved terminal phenylalanine or tryptophan, this CDR3 likely stems from a read error. The chain employs TRBV2 and TRBJ1-2, with 9 bases identical to TRBD1. The V segment lost 11 bases and the J segment 1 base; nucleotides outside the gene matches: 11. The germline V gene encodes CDR1 SNHLY and CDR2 FYNNEI. The CDR3 runs to 15 residues. CDR3 nucleotide sequence: TGTGCCTACCGACCGGGACAGGGATATAACTATGGCTACACCATC. Encoded protein: CAYRPGQGYNYGYTI.

This chain joins TRBV10-2 and TRBJ2-5; 13 bases match TRBD2. J lost 5 bases, V lost 7 bases, and 7 bases had no gene match. CDR3 length equals 15 residues. Germline V gene lookup returns CDR1 WSHSY and CDR2 SAAADI. The CDR3 nucleotides read TGCGCCAGCAACGGACTAGCGGGGGAGTTGGAGACCCAGTACTTC. It specifies CASNGLAGELETQYF.